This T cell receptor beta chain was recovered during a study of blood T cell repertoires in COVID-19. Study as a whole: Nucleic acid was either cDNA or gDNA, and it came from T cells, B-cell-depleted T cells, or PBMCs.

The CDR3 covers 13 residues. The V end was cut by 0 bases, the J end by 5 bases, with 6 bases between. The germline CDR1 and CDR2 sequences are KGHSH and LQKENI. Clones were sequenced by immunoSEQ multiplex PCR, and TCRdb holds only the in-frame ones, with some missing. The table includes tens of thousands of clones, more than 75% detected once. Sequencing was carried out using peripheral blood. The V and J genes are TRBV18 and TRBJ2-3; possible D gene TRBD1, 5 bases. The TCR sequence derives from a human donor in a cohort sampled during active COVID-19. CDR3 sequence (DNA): TGTGCCAGCTCACCACCGGGGCAAGATACGCAGTATTTT. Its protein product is CASSPPGQDTQYF.